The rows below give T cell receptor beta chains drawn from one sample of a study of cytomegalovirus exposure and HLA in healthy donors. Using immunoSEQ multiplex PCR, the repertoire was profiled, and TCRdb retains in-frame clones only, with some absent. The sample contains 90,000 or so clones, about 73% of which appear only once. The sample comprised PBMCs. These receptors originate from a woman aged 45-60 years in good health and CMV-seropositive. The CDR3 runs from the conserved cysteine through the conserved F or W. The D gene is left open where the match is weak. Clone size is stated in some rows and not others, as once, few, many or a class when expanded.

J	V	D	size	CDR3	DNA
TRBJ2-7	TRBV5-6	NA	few	CASSLQGFGSYEQYF	TGTGCCAGCAGCTTACAGGGATTCGGGTCCTACGAGCAGTACTTC
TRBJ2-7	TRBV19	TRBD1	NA	CASSSPGQAFYEQYF	TGTGCCAGTAGTTCCCCGGGACAGGCGTTCTACGAGCAGTACTTC
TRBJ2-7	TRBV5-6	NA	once	CASSLDGAGWSYEQYF	TGTGCCAGCAGCTTGGATGGGGCAGGGTGGTCTTACGAGCAGTACTTC
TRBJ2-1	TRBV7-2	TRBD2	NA	CASSLAGGLVYNEQFF	TGTGCCAGCAGCTTAGCGGGAGGGCTGGTTTACAATGAGCAGTTCTTC
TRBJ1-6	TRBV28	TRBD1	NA	CASRGQGNNSPLHF	TGTGCCAGCAGGGGACAGGGAAATAATTCACCCCTCCACTTT
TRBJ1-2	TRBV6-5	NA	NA	CASSYSQGIGYTF	TGTGCCAGCAGTTACAGCCAGGGCATTGGCTACACCTTC
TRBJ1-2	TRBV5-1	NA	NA	CASSLDWGVGGYTF	TGCGCCAGCAGCTTGGACTGGGGAGTCGGTGGCTACACCTTC
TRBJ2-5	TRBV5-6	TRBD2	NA	CASSLAGLAGHETQYF	TGTGCCAGCAGCTTGGCAGGACTAGCGGGACACGAGACCCAGTACTTC
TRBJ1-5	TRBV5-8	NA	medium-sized	CASSRLGGPGSPYNQPQHF	TGTGCCAGCAGCCGGCTTGGAGGCCCGGGTTCGCCCTACAATCAGCCCCAGCATTTT
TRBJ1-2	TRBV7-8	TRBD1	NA	CASSNNRGTNYGYTF	TGTGCCAGCAGCAATAACAGGGGTACTAACTATGGCTACACCTTC
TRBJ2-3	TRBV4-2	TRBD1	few	CASSQVGQGGSLHADTQYF	TGTGCCAGCAGCCAAGTGGGACAGGGGGGCTCGCTCCACGCAGATACGCAGTATTTT
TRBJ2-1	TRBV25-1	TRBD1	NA	CASSISGQIYNEQFF	TGTGCCAGCAGTATTTCGGGACAGATCTACAATGAGCAGTTCTTC
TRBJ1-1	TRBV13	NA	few	CASSLGQAEAFF	TGTGCCAGCAGCTTAGGGCAGGCCGAAGCTTTCTTT
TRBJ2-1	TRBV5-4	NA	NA	CASSLSSGNNEQFF	TGTGCCAGCAGCTTGAGTAGCGGAAATAATGAGCAGTTCTTC
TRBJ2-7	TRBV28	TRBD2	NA	CASSQASGRWGEQYF	TGTGCCAGCAGCCAAGCTAGCGGGAGATGGGGGGAGCAGTACTTC
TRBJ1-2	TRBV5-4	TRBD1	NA	CASSPNLQGALSGYTF	TGTGCCAGCAGCCCCAACTTACAGGGGGCTTTATCCGGCTACACCTTC
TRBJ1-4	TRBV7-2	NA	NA	CASSLVSREKLFF	TGTGCCAGCAGCTTAGTTTCCCGGGAAAAACTGTTTTTT
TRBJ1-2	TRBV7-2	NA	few	CASSPRAGEGGYTF	TGTGCCAGCAGCCCCCGTGCGGGGGAGGGTGGCTACACCTTC
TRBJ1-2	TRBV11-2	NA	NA	CASRSQGYYGYTF	TGTGCCAGCAGATCACAGGGATACTATGGCTACACCTTC
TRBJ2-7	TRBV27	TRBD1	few	CASRPTGTGRNEQYF	TGTGCCAGCAGACCGACCGGGACAGGGCGAAACGAGCAGTACTTC
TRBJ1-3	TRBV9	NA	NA	CASSVDEDGNTIYF	TGTGCCAGCAGCGTAGATGAGGATGGAAACACCATATATTTT
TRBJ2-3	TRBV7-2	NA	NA	CASSLQGRTDTQYF	TGTGCCAGCAGCTTGCAGGGAAGGACAGATACGCAGTATTTT
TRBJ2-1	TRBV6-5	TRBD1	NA	CASSYIGTGSNNEQFF	TGTGCCAGCAGTTATATCGGGACAGGGTCTAACAATGAGCAGTTCTTC
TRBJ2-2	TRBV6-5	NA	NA	CASSLEQGPGELFF	TGTGCCAGCAGTTTGGAACAGGGTCCCGGGGAGCTGTTTTTT
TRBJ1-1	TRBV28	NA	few	CASSSLSGAEAFF	TGTGCCAGCAGTTCCCTTTCGGGGGCTGAAGCTTTCTTT
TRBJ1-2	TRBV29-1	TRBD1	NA	CSVVRGGTGGGYTF	TGCAGCGTTGTGAGGGGAGGGACAGGGGGAGGCTACACCTTC